The rows below give T cell receptor beta chains drawn from one sample of a study of blood T cell repertoires in COVID-19. TCRdb's table, derived via immunoSEQ multiplex PCR, lists solely in-frame clones and lacks some. The data show approximately 75,000 clones, 90% seen once. Source material: peripheral blood. The receptor source for this set is a human donor in a cohort sampled during active COVID-19. CDR3s leave out the opening cysteine and the closing phenylalanine or tryptophan. A D gene is named only where the DNA matches it firmly.

j_call	d_call	v_call	cdr3_aa
TRBJ1-1	NA	TRBV3-1/TRBV3-2	ASSHKGDTEAF
TRBJ2-1	NA	TRBV28	ASSPFTGPPTNEQF
TRBJ1-2	NA	TRBV4-3	ASSQDVRGRYDYGYT
TRBJ2-2	TRBD1	TRBV5-1	ASSFTGGLANTGELF
TRBJ1-1	TRBD1	TRBV5-1	ASSAQGADTEAF
TRBJ1-6	TRBD1	TRBV7-9	ASSLGDSANSPLH
TRBJ1-6	TRBD1	TRBV25-1	ASSVRTGNNSPLH
TRBJ2-3	TRBD1	TRBV27	ASSRITGTGISTDTQY
TRBJ2-7	NA	TRBV10-3	AISDQGKGGYEQY
TRBJ1-5	TRBD1	TRBV5-8	ASSPGQGSMMRNQPQH
TRBJ2-5	TRBD2	TRBV5-4	ASSPRILAGGMVETQY
TRBJ1-1	NA	TRBV7-2	ASSLAGLGGEAF
TRBJ1-5	NA	TRBV6-2/TRBV6-3	ASSYSVRGAGMSNQPQH
TRBJ2-1	TRBD1	TRBV19	ASSIQVGGRNNEQF
TRBJ1-6	NA	TRBV3-1/TRBV3-2	ASSGQQSSYNSPLH
TRBJ2-1	TRBD2	TRBV5-8	ASARTSNEQF
TRBJ1-2	NA	TRBV5-6	ASSVRTGSLGYT
TRBJ1-1	TRBD1	TRBV5-1	ASSLRTGGAAGSAEAF
TRBJ1-3	NA	TRBV7-6	ASSFTAGNTIY
TRBJ1-6	NA	TRBV30	AWSVQGSGLAPLH
TRBJ1-3	NA	TRBV11-2	ASSLGFRGSSGNTIY
TRBJ2-7	NA	TRBV13	ASSLARAFRDSYEQY
TRBJ1-3	TRBD1	TRBV10-3	AIRGTGTGNTIY
TRBJ2-7	NA	TRBV28	ASSIDSSYEQY
TRBJ1-1	TRBD1	TRBV6-5	AGQKDRGITEAF
TRBJ2-7	NA	TRBV11-2	ASSLAQGPYEQY
TRBJ1-1	NA	TRBV5-1	ASSLGHQLNTEAF
TRBJ2-1	NA	TRBV5-1	ASREEVSYNEQF
TRBJ1-2	NA	TRBV19	ASSTSAVNYGYT
TRBJ1-6	NA	TRBV5-1	ASSLSVGSAPLH
TRBJ2-1	NA	TRBV30	AWSGSHEQF
TRBJ2-3	NA	TRBV5-1	ASTTYRENTDTQY
TRBJ2-6	NA	TRBV27	ASGRFSGANVLT
TRBJ2-5	NA	TRBV5-4	ASSSGLWETQY
TRBJ1-4	TRBD1	TRBV27	ASSETGLREKLF
TRBJ2-1	NA	TRBV5-1	ASSWAYEQF
TRBJ1-6	TRBD1	TRBV30	AWSSTGVGSPLH
TRBJ2-5	NA	TRBV10-3	AISESTGQKTQY
TRBJ1-1	NA	TRBV6-1	ASSEEGGTEAF
TRBJ2-3	NA	TRBV20-1	SHRATDTQY
TRBJ1-2	TRBD1	TRBV14	ASSPLDRGNYGYT
TRBJ1-2	NA	TRBV19	AIHDRILGGYT
TRBJ2-6	NA	TRBV15	ATSRAGAGANVLT
TRBJ2-3	NA	TRBV7-2	ASSPGRYTDTQY
TRBJ2-7	NA	TRBV5-8	ASRYTGQSEQY
TRBJ2-1	NA	TRBV6-4	ASSDGTKSYNEQF
TRBJ2-3	TRBD2	TRBV9	ASSVDGGGGLTDTQY
TRBJ1-5	NA	TRBV6-6	ASSTDRRSGQPQH
TRBJ1-6	NA	TRBV6-2/TRBV6-3	ASSLAGGRGNSPLH
TRBJ2-5	TRBD2	TRBV6-2/TRBV6-3	ASSYGLAGGGAQY
TRBJ1-3	TRBD1	TRBV5-1	ASSLTSSGTGGTYTIY
TRBJ2-5	NA	TRBV18	ASSPLPDAPGEKTQY
TRBJ1-4	NA	TRBV30	AWSVQANEKLF
TRBJ2-5	NA	TRBV12-2	ASRLVRHRGETQY
TRBJ2-1	TRBD2	TRBV7-7	ASSPQLAGGSYNEQF
TRBJ2-7	NA	TRBV7-2	ASSLFDEQY
TRBJ2-1	TRBD1	TRBV10-1	ASSEIQTGKYNEQF